Included here is one T cell receptor (beta chain) sequence, with context. Its antigen is still unknown. The primer mix had 60 V beta and 13 J beta primers. The protocol was immunoSEQ multiplex PCR, while the TCRdb copy is restricted to in-frame clones and leaves out a portion. The sample comprises roughly 87,000 clones, around 86% of which are singletons, and less than 7.5% rests with the top ten. The data were obtained in a study of glioma-infiltrating T cells after dendritic cell vaccination. Study-wide context: Glioblastoma patients came from Phase I and II dendritic cell vaccination trials. Treatment, given 2003 to 2012, was autologous tumor lysate-pulsed dendritic cell vaccination. General observations from the study: Longer survival after dendritic cell vaccination followed higher pretreatment TIL content.

The time point: after dendritic cell vaccination, including at tumor progression/relapse. V was cut by 1 base and J by 3 bases, with 9 bases left in between. CDR1 is SEHNR and CDR2 is FQNEAQ in the germline V gene (reference sequence). The CDR3 sequence is 14 residues long. The rearrangement uses TRBV7-9 and TRBJ1-1; a possible D gene is TRBD1 (5 bases). The receptor was isolated from a human donor with glioblastoma. The sample here was blood, taken after dendritic cell vaccination. This chain's CDR3 is CASSLVGEDTEAFF. The CDR3 region has the DNA TGTGCCAGCAGCTTAGTAGGGGAGGACACTGAAGCTTTCTTT.